The T cell receptor (beta chain) under discussion was sequenced for a study of shared clonotypes between healthy human individuals. Study results and caveats: How much donors shared clonotypes was expected to be affected by sequencing depth. The donor pool, a small one, limited the genetic and exposure-history diversity represented.

Germline-derived CDR1 and CDR2 are MNHEY and SMNVEV (reference sequence). The CDR3 sequence is 14 residues long. Trimming took 4 bases from V and 5 from J; bases not matched to a gene: 8. Nashville, Tennessee was home to all donors, who were Caucasian adults. Authors' methods: In the immunoSEQ data, sequences were junction-only and lacked quality scores, so filtering differed. Sequencing used immunoSEQ multiplex PCR; TCRdb keeps in-frame clones, though not all of them. D and trimming come from the DNA, and the V and J calls and clone size come from that table. The sample contains about 560,000 clones, 70% to 80% of which appear only once. Details on this clone: The antigen remains undetermined.

The TCR comes from a woman aged 40 to 55 in good health. Some clones in this sample may be carry-over from other donors' samples. Sequencing was done on a sample of PBMCs. The V call is TRBV27, the J call TRBJ2-7; TRBD1 agrees at 7 bases. The CDR3 region has the DNA TGTGCCAGCAGTTCACTCAGGGGGTCCAACGAGCAGTACTTC. Protein sequence: CASSSLRGSNEQYF.